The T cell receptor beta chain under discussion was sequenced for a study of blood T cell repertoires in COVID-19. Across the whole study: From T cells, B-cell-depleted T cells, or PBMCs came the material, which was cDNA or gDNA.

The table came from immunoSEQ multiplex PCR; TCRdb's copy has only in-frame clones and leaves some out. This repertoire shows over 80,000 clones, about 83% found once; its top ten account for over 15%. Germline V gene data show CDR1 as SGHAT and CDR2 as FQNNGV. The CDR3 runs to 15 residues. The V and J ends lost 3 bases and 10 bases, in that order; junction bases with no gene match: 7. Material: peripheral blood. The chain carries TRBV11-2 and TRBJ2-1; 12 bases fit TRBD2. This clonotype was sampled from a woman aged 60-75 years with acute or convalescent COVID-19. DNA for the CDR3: TGTGCCAGCAGCTTCAGGCTAGCGGGAGGGTTCGAGCAGTTCTTC. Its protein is CASSFRLAGGFEQFF.